Listed below are T cell receptor beta chains from one sample, sequenced in a study of T-cell reconstitution after alpha-beta-depleted transplantation in children. From the PCR reads, TCRdb called clonotypes with MiXCR, one entry per CDR3 protein. The data contain around 400,000 distinct CDR3 sequences, over 20% of them seen just once; the ten biggest clones take up 3% to 4%. The input for sequencing was PBMCs from the stem cell graft donor, taken from the stem cell graft. All receptors come from a human donor who donated a stem cell graft to a child with acute myeloid leukemia. CDR3s include the opening cysteine and the closing phenylalanine or tryptophan. The D gene is left open where the match is weak. Clone size is shown for a subset of rows, as once, few, many or a class of expanded clone.

size,V,J,D,CDR3,DNA
NA,TRBV12-3/TRBV12-4,TRBJ2-1,NA,CAIGNSYNEQFF,TGTGCCATAGGAAACTCCTACAATGAGCAGTTCTTC
once,TRBV7-9,TRBJ2-7,TRBD2,CASSSRTGTSGSYEQYF,TGTGCCAGCAGCTCCCGAACCGGGACTAGCGGATCCTACGAGCAGTACTTC
NA,TRBV4-1,TRBJ2-1,TRBD2,CASSHRKPGLAEYNEQFF,TGCGCCAGCAGCCACCGGAAACCGGGACTAGCGGAATACAATGAGCAGTTCTTC
NA,TRBV4-3,TRBJ2-1,NA,CASSQSLTGLGPYNEQFF,TGCGCCAGCAGCCAAAGTCTGACGGGGCTTGGTCCATACAATGAGCAGTTCTTC
NA,TRBV29-1,TRBJ2-4,TRBD1,CSGLTGGASPIQYF,TGCAGCGGCCTGACAGGGGGCGCCTCCCCCATTCAGTACTTC
NA,TRBV9,TRBJ2-3,TRBD2,CASSASSGSVLDTQYF,TGTGCCAGCAGCGCTTCTAGCGGGAGCGTTTTGGATACGCAGTATTTT
NA,TRBV7-9,TRBJ1-5,NA,CASSPDRSQPQHF,TGTGCCAGCAGCCCCGACAGGTCTCAGCCCCAGCATTTT
NA,TRBV7-2,TRBJ2-3,NA,CASSLQATDTQYF,TGTGCCAGCAGCTTACAGGCCACAGATACGCAGTATTTT
NA,TRBV20-1,TRBJ2-5,TRBD2,CSVPSAGTSGEETQYF,TGCAGTGTTCCGTCGGCCGGGACTAGCGGAGAAGAGACCCAGTACTTC
few,TRBV29-1,TRBJ2-7,NA,CSVEWTEDEQYF,TGCAGCGTTGAATGGACCGAGGACGAGCAGTACTTC
once,TRBV3-1,TRBJ2-5,TRBD2,CASSPGLAGEQETQYF,TGTGCCAGCAGCCCCGGACTAGCGGGCGAGCAAGAGACCCAGTACTTC
NA,TRBV7-2,TRBJ2-5,NA,CASSYLGGSKETQYF,TGTGCCAGCAGCTATTTAGGAGGTAGCAAAGAGACCCAGTACTTC
NA,TRBV28,TRBJ2-1,NA,CASSTRRDNEQFF,TGTGCCAGCAGCACGAGAAGGGACAATGAGCAGTTCTTC
few,TRBV24-1,TRBJ2-1,TRBD1,CATSDSDRKQFF,TGTGCCACCAGTGATTCGGACAGGAAGCAGTTCTTC
many,TRBV9,TRBJ2-1,TRBD2,CASSVGRGTSGRADNEQFF,TGTGCCAGCAGCGTAGGGAGGGGGACTAGCGGGAGGGCTGACAATGAGCAGTTCTTC